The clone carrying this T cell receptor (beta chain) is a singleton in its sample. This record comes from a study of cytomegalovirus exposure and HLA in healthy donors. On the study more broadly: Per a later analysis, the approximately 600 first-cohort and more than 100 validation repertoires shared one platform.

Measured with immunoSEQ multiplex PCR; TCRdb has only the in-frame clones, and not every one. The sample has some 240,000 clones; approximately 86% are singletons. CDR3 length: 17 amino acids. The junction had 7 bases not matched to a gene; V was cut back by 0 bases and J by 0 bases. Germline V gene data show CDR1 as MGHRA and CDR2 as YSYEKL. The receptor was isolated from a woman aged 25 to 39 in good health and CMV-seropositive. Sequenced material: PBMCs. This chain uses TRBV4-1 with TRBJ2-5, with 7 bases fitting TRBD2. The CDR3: CASSQESSGSHQETQYF. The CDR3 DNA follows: TGCGCCAGCAGCCAAGAGAGTAGCGGGTCTCACCAAGAGACCCAGTACTTC.